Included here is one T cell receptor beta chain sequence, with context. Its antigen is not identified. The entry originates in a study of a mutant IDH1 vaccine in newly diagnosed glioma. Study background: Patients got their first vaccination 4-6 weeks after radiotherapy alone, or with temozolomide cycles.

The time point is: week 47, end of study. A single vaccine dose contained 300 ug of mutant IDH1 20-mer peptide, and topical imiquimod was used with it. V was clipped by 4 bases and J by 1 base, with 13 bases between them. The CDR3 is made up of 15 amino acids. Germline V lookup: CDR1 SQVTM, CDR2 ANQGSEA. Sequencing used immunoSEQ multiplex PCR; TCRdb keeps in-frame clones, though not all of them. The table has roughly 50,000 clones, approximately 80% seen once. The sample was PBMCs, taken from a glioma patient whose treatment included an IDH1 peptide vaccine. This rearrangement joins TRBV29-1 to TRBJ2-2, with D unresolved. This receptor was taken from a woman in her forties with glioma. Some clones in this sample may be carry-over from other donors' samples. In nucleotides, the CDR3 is TGCAGCGTTGTCCTTATTACCCAGAACACCGGGGAGCTGTTTTTT. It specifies CSVVLITQNTGELFF.